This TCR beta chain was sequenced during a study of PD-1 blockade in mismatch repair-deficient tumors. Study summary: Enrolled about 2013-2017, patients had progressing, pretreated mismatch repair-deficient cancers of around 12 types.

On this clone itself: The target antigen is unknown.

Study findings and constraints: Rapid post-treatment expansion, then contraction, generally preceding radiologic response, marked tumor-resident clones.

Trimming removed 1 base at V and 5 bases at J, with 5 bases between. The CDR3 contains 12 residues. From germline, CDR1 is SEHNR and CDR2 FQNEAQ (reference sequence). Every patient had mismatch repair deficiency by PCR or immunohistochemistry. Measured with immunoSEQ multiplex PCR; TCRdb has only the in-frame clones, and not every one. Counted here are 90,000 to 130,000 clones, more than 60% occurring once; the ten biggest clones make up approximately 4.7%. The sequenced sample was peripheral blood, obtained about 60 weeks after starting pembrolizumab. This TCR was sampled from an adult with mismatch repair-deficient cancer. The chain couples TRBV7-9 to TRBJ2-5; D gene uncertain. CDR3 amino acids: CASSLVGETQYF. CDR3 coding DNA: TGTGCCAGCAGCTTAGTAGGGGAGACCCAGTACTTC. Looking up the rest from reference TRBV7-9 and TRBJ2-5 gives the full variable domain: DTGVSQNPRHKITKRGQNVTFRCDPISEHNRLYWYRQTLGQGPEFLTYFQNEAQLEKSRLLSDRFSAERPKGSFSTLEIQRTEQGDSAMYLCASSLVGETQYFGPGTRLLVL.